The following is a T cell receptor (beta chain) sequence with its context. Its antigen is unidentified. Via MiXCR, TCRdb re-called the reads, giving one row per CDR3 protein. The sample has about 280,000 distinct CDR3 sequences; under 25% are singletons. The data were taken from a study of T cell repertoires in cytomegalovirus infection. Study as a whole: Epitope selection comprised recently identified HLA-C-restricted CMV epitopes and well-studied HLA-B-restricted CMV epitopes.

Study-wide results and limits: Summed frequency of public TCR beta families distinguished CMV carriers with the relevant HLA.

The sample consisted of cultured PBMCs, taken from culture after CMV antigen stimulation. This receptor was identified in a human donor in good health (CMV status not recorded). Some clones in this sample may be carry-over from other donors' samples.

The CDR3: CASSSDRSNTEAFF. CDR3 DNA sequence: TGTGCCAGCAGCTCGGACAGGAGTAACACTGAAGCTTTCTTT. V gene TRBV7-3 combines with J gene TRBJ1-1, with 7 bases matching TRBD1. After removal of 4 bases from V and 2 bases from J, the junction contained 4 bases not matched to a gene. The CDR3 runs 14 residues. Germline CDR1 reads SGHTA; CDR2 reads FQGTGA.